These T cell receptor beta chains were read from a single sample in a study of blood T cell repertoires in COVID-19. Only in-frame clones appear in the TCRdb table, and some are missing; sequencing was by immunoSEQ multiplex PCR. Of about 160,000 clones in the sample, roughly four fifths were seen once. The sequencing sample was made of peripheral blood. Source of these receptors: a man in his fifties or sixties with active or convalescent COVID-19. CDR3s include the opening cysteine and the closing phenylalanine or tryptophan. A D gene is named only where the DNA matches it firmly. Where a row states a size, it is once, few, many or the class of an expanded clone; other rows omit it.

.	TRBV10-3	TRBJ2-7	.	TGTGCCATCAGTGAGTCTGGCAGGGGACAGCAGTACTTC	CAISESGRGQQYF
.	TRBV6-5	TRBJ1-2	TRBD1	TGTGCCAGCAGATATGGACAGGGCTATGGCTACACCTTC	CASRYGQGYGYTF
.	TRBV2	TRBJ2-1	TRBD1	TGTGCCAGCGACAGGGGGTTCAGGCATGAGCAGTTCTTC	CASDRGFRHEQFF
.	TRBV9	TRBJ2-7	.	TGTGCCAGCAGTCCCTTCTTAGCGGTCTCCTACGAGCAGTACTTC	CASSPFLAVSYEQYF
.	TRBV25-1	TRBJ2-5	.	TGTGCCAGCAGTGAGGTAGTCAGGGGGGAGAGTGAGACCCAGTACTTC	CASSEVVRGESETQYF
.	TRBV28	TRBJ2-1	TRBD2	TGTGCCAGCAGTTTGGCTAGCGGCTTCTACAATGAGCAGTTCTTC	CASSLASGFYNEQFF
.	TRBV7-9	TRBJ1-1	TRBD1	TGTGCCAGCAGCGCCCCGGGACAGGGGGCTAGCACTGAAGCTTTCTTT	CASSAPGQGASTEAFF
.	TRBV18	TRBJ1-4	.	TGTGCCAGCTCATCCTTCCTCAGGGAAAAACTGTTTTTT	CASSSFLREKLFF
.	TRBV6-6	TRBJ2-3	.	TGTGCCAGCAGGCCTACTCGGGGTAGGGCCACAGATACGCAGTATTTT	CASRPTRGRATDTQYF
once	TRBV19	TRBJ2-2	TRBD2	TGTGCCAGTAGTGCACTAGCGGGGGGGAACACCGGGGAGCTGTTTTTT	CASSALAGGNTGELFF
medium-sized	TRBV10-3	TRBJ1-6	TRBD1	TGTGCCATCAGTGATCCAGGGGGCAATTCACCCCTCCACTTT	CAISDPGGNSPLHF
.	TRBV6-5	TRBJ1-2	.	TGTGCCAGCAGTCCCGCTGAGGGTCTATATGGCTACACCTTC	CASSPAEGLYGYTF
.	TRBV11-3	TRBJ2-1	TRBD1	TGTGCCAGCAGCTTAACGGGACAGGGGGTTGGGGAGCAGTTCTTC	CASSLTGQGVGEQFF
.	TRBV19	TRBJ1-1	.	TGTGCCAGTACTGAGGCGCGGGGCACTGAAGCTTTCTTT	CASTEARGTEAFF
.	TRBV28	TRBJ1-1	.	TGTGCCAGCAGTGGGTCGGGAAACACTGAAGCTTTCTTT	CASSGSGNTEAFF
once	TRBV4-1	TRBJ2-3	.	TGCGCCAGCAGCCAAGGTCCCGGGAGAAGGGCAGATACGCAGTATTTT	CASSQGPGRRADTQYF
.	TRBV5-1	TRBJ2-7	TRBD2	TGCGCCAGCAGCCTCACTAGCGGGTCTTACTACGAGCAGTACTTC	CASSLTSGSYYEQYF
.	TRBV29-1	TRBJ2-3	TRBD2	TGCAGCGTGGGGGGACTAGCGGGAGCAGATACGCAGTATTTT	CSVGGLAGADTQYF
once	TRBV28	TRBJ2-7	TRBD2	TGTGCCACCCGGGGATGGCTAGCGGACTCCTACGAGCAGTACTTC	CATRGWLADSYEQYF
.	TRBV6-5	TRBJ1-1	.	TGTGCCAGCAGTTACTCTACAGGAGCTAACACTGAAGCTTTCTTT	CASSYSTGANTEAFF
few	TRBV21-1	TRBJ2-5	.	TGTGCCAGCAGCTGCAGGGGATGGGAGACCCAGTACTTC	CASSCRGWETQYF
.	TRBV19	TRBJ1-4	.	TGTGCCAGTAGTATCCCCCCACGGGGAGCTAATGAAAAACTGTTTTTT	CASSIPPRGANEKLFF
.	TRBV6-2/TRBV6-3	TRBJ1-1	.	TGTGCCAGCAGCCCTACCGATACAGGGAGGAACACTGAAGCTTTCTTT	CASSPTDTGRNTEAFF
few	TRBV15	TRBJ1-4	TRBD1	TGTGCCACCAGCAGAGCCTGGACAGGGGAGGAAAAACTGTTTTTT	CATSRAWTGEEKLFF
.	TRBV25-1	TRBJ1-2	.	TGTGCCAGCAACCCGGGGGGGGGATATGGCTACACCTTC	CASNPGGGYGYTF
.	TRBV5-6	TRBJ1-1	.	TGTGCCAGCAGCTTGGACAAGATGAACACTGAAGCTTTCTTT	CASSLDKMNTEAFF
.	TRBV6-5	TRBJ2-3	TRBD2	TGTGCCAGCAGAGCCGGACTAGCGGGCACAGATACGCAGTATTTT	CASRAGLAGTDTQYF
once	TRBV29-1	TRBJ1-2	.	TGCAGCGTTGAGCGGCAGGGAGGAAACTATGGCTACACCTTC	CSVERQGGNYGYTF
.	TRBV7-2	TRBJ1-2	TRBD1	TGTGCCAGCATGAAGCACGGGACAGTTAACTATGGCTACACCTTC	CASMKHGTVNYGYTF
once	TRBV5-5	TRBJ2-5	TRBD2	TGTGCCAGCAGCTTGGTTCCTAGACTAGCGGGAGGGCCCTCCCAAGAGACCCAGTACTTC	CASSLVPRLAGGPSQETQYF
.	TRBV6-1	TRBJ2-7	TRBD1	TGTGCCAGCAGTGAAGAAGCAGGGGGTTACGAGCAGTACTTC	CASSEEAGGYEQYF
.	TRBV5-4	TRBJ1-6	.	TGTGCCAGCAGCTTGGAACCCAGCGCTACTGGTTCACCCCTCCACTTT	CASSLEPSATGSPLHF
.	TRBV7-9	TRBJ2-7	.	TGTGCCAGCTCCTGGGGCTTCTCCTACGAGCAGTACTTC	CASSWGFSYEQYF
.	TRBV7-8	TRBJ2-3	.	TGTGCCAGCAGCTTATACACCCCACAGGGCACAGATACGCAGTATTTT	CASSLYTPQGTDTQYF
.	TRBV9	TRBJ2-1	TRBD2	TGTGCCAGCAGCGCTAGCGGGAGTTGGAATGAGCAGTTCTTC	CASSASGSWNEQFF
.	TRBV4-2	TRBJ2-5	TRBD1	TGTGCCAGCAGCCAAGATACAGGGGGGGAGACCCAGTACTTC	CASSQDTGGETQYF
.	TRBV27	TRBJ1-1	.	TGTGCCAGCAGTTTATCGGAGGGTCGGGAAGCTTTCTTT	CASSLSEGREAFF
once	TRBV11-2	TRBJ2-2	TRBD2	TGTGCCAGCAGCTCCGACGGACTAGCAGAGAACACCGGGGAGCTGTTTTTT	CASSSDGLAENTGELFF
.	TRBV5-1	TRBJ2-5	TRBD2	TGCGCCAGCAGCGTTGGGACTAAGCGGAGCCAAGAGACCCAGTACTTC	CASSVGTKRSQETQYF
.	TRBV24-1	TRBJ2-6	.	TGTGCCACCAGTGCCACGGGAAGCTCTGGGGCCAACGTCCTGACTTTC	CATSATGSSGANVLTF
.	TRBV5-4	TRBJ2-2	.	TGTGCCAGCAGCTTGGCTGCGGGAAACACCGGGGAGCTGTTTTTT	CASSLAAGNTGELFF
.	TRBV11-2	TRBJ2-3	TRBD2	TGTGCCAGCAGCTTAGGACTAGCGGGGAGCACAGATACGCAGTATTTT	CASSLGLAGSTDTQYF
.	TRBV10-2	TRBJ2-3	.	TGCGCCACCGAGCCGGGACTCACGATACGCACAGATACGCAGTATTTT	CATEPGLTIRTDTQYF
.	TRBV27	TRBJ1-4	.	TGTGCCAGCAGTTTTTCAGGATCTAATGAAAAACTGTTTTTT	CASSFSGSNEKLFF
.	TRBV21-1	TRBJ2-7	.	TGTGCCAGCAGCAAAGGGGGACTAGCGGGAGGTTACGAGCAGTACTTC	CASSKGGLAGGYEQYF
.	TRBV10-2	TRBJ2-7	TRBD2	TGCGCCAGCAGTGAGTCGACTAGCGGGGCCTACGAGCAGTACTTC	CASSESTSGAYEQYF
many	TRBV20-1	TRBJ2-3	.	TGCAGTGTTTATACGGCAGATACGCAGTATTTT	CSVYTADTQYF
.	TRBV11-2	TRBJ2-7	TRBD1	TGTGCCAGCAGCTCCGACAGGGGGCTTCAGTACTTC	CASSSDRGLQYF
.	TRBV3-1/TRBV3-2	TRBJ2-1	TRBD2	TGTGCCAGCGCCCAGGGACTAGCGGGGGGGAGCTCCTACAATGAGCAGTTCTTC	CASAQGLAGGSSYNEQFF
.	TRBV6-2/TRBV6-3	TRBJ2-1	TRBD2	TGTGCCAGCAGTCCCGGACTAGCGGGGGGTCACTACAATGAGCAGTTCTTC	CASSPGLAGGHYNEQFF
.	TRBV10-1	TRBJ2-2	TRBD2	TGCGCCAGCAGTGAAAGGCTAGCGGGAGGCGGCGGGGAGCTGTTTTTT	CASSERLAGGGGELFF
.	TRBV3-1/TRBV3-2	TRBJ2-5	.	TGTGCCAGCAGCCAGGGTGGGCAAAGGGGACAAGAGACCCAGTACTTC	CASSQGGQRGQETQYF
.	TRBV2	TRBJ1-1	.	TGTGCCAGCAGTGAATTCCCGACTGGGAACACTGAAGCTTTCTTT	CASSEFPTGNTEAFF
many	TRBV27	TRBJ2-7	.	TGTGCCAGCAGTTTATCGGGACCGATAGGGGGCTACGAGCAGTACTTC	CASSLSGPIGGYEQYF